This TCR beta chain was identified in a study of beta chain features in type 1 diabetes listed by TCRdb under 2018. About the study as a whole: Mean age, gender distribution, total cell number and subset yield were not different between patients and healthy donors. A total of 107,917,701 sorted cells were examined across all samples, and the number of cells per subset was strongly correlated with RNA yield. Regulatory and stem cell-like memory subsets were obtained from only 8 patients and roughly eight healthy donors, while naive and central memory subsets were obtained from all 30 or so donors. The study compared TCRB repertoires of sorted circulating CD4+ T cell subsets between recently diagnosed type 1 diabetes patients and matched healthy donors. Results and caveats for the whole study, not just this receptor: Because cDNA rather than genomic DNA was sequenced, highly expressing activated cells could have been over-represented, although no difference in activation and CD3 levels was found between groups. PCR may preferentially amplify shorter templates, but because patient and control samples were amplified and corrected together, any resulting skew would affect both groups equally. At VDJ recombination sites, type 1 diabetes patients had fewer insertions and more deleted nucleotides, which implies abnormalities in thymic rearrangement. In all four CD4+ subsets, TCRB CDR3 length was moderately but significantly shorter in type 1 diabetes patients. Because the HLA sub-analyses included only small numbers of individuals, any influence of HLA type on TCRB rearrangement was left unresolved. Naive, central memory and regulatory TCRB repertoires appeared to be more alike among patients than among healthy donors.

After removal of 4 bases from V and 4 bases from J, the junction retains 3 bases not matched to a gene. The CDR3 has 14 amino acids, counting the end cysteine and phenylalanine. The read is trimmed to its CDR3 DNA, 42 bases read in frame from base 1. CDR1 WSHSY and CDR2 SAAADI are derived from the germline V gene. This clone was found once. The clone's antigen remains unknown. Base-call qualities are not available, and no considerably larger clone is one nucleotide away. A single peripheral blood draw of around 100 mL on average was collected from each donor into heparinised tubes. A BD FACSAria II was used to sort naive, central memory, regulatory and stem cell-like memory CD4+ T cells with a panel that included CD45RO, CCR7, CD25, CD127, CD95 and CD27. A purity above 95% was achieved for all sorted populations. PBMCs were separated immediately by Lymphoprep density gradient centrifugation and were stained directly, without being cultured. Samples were stained and sorted in pairs, with one healthy donor and one patient per experiment, so that batch effects were minimized.

All of the isolated RNA was reverse transcribed with the High Capacity cDNA Reverse Transcription Kit, so expressed TCRB transcripts were sequenced. Deep immunoSEQ sequencing was performed on naive, central memory and regulatory T cell samples, with an average of roughly 3.5 million total reads per sample. After sorted cells were lysed in RLT buffer, RNA was extracted with DNase-treated RNeasy Micro or Mini kits, with the choice depending on cell number. To prevent cross-contamination, each cell subset was processed individually, whereas patient and healthy donor samples were processed jointly. TCRB sequences were amplified from cDNA with the immunoSEQ multiplex PCR, producing 87-bp fragments spanning the CDR3 region. The amplicons were sequenced using the Illumina HiSeq platform. The study's own analysis went as follows. PCR bias was corrected computationally using synthetic template baselines, and reads within Hamming distance 2 were collapsed, with unmergeable singletons discarded. Reads were aligned against IMGT so that V, D and J genes, CDR3 length and insertions or deletions at six rearrangement sites could be assigned. Within each subset, clonotype counts were normalized to sorted cell number, after which true diversity and Gini coefficients were computed with the tcR R package. Repertoire sharing was quantified using the overlap coefficient calculated on TCRB nucleotide sequences. As a proxy for the pre-selection repertoire, out-of-frame TCRB sequences from naive cells were analyzed. The clones in this table, taken by TCRdb from immuneACCESS, are in-frame only. Not every clone is retained; where verified, under half of the shortfall comes from an unresolved V gene, and the cause of the rest is unknown. V, J and clone size are taken as reported in that table, and D and trimming were inferred from the DNA itself. The sample table records about 700,000 clones; 13% of these occur just once. The ten largest clones represent 0.022% of the sample.

Sequenced sample: naive CD4+ T cells from blood. Taken with the paper, the label for cell subset or site translates to: true naive CD4+ T cells. Recombination joined TRBV10-2 with TRBJ2-5, with 10 middle bases fitting TRBD2. This receptor was identified in a man between 18 and 35 years old with type 1 diabetes. The CDR3 region reads CASSVAGGRETQYF. The DNA reads as follows: TGCGCCAGCAGTGTAGCGGGGGGTCGAGAGACCCAGTACTTC.